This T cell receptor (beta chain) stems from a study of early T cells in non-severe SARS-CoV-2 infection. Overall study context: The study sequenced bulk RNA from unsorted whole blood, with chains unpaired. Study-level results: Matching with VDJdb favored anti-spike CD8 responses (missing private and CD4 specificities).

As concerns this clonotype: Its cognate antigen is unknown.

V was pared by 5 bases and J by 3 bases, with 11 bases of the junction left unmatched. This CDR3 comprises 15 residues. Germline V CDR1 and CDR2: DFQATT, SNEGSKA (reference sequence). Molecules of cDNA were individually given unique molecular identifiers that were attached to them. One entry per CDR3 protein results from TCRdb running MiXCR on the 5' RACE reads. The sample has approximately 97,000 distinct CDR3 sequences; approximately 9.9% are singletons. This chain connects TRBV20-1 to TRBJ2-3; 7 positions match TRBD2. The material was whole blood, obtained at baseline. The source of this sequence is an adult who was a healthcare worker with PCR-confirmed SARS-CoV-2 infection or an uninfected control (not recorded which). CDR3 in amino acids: CSAETSPGVTDTQYF. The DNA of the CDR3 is TGCAGTGCTGAGACTAGCCCGGGGGTTACAGATACGCAGTATTTT.